This T cell receptor (beta chain) was recorded in a study of blood T cells in healthy people across ages. General study points: Older age went with lower TCR beta diversity per million T cells, in a roughly linear way.

CDR3 size: 16 residues. The germline V gene encodes CDR1 MDHEN and CDR2 SYDVKM. Trimming removed 4 bases from V and 2 bases from J, with 18 bases in between. This clonotype was picked up a small number of times. Its antigen is not identified. A second 7 to 11 cycle PCR used barcoded and J-beta primers. The authors tagged each cDNA molecule using a template-switch adaptor with 12 random nucleotides. Individual samples furnished no less than 2.5 million CDR3-containing paired-end reads apiece. TCRdb reanalysed the 5' RACE reads using MiXCR and keeps one entry per CDR3 protein. The data show hundreds of thousands of distinct CDR3 sequences, 29% seen once. In terms of origin and age, donors were healthy Caucasian individuals from Russia aged roughly 6 to 95.

The chain couples TRBV28 to TRBJ2-7; possibly TRBD2 for D (5 bases). This receptor was obtained from a woman of 80 years or more in good health. Sequencing was carried out using blood. The CDR3 coding sequence is TGTGCCAGCAGTTCGCTCGCACGGGGAGCTCCCTACGAGCAGTACTTC. Protein product: CASSSLARGAPYEQYF. Full variable domain (rest looked up from reference TRBV28 and TRBJ2-7): DVKVTQSSRYLVKRTGEKVFLECVQDMDHENMFWYRQDPGLGLRLIYFSYDVKMKEKGDIPEGYSVSREKKERFSLILESASTNQTSMYLCASSSLARGAPYEQYFGPGTRLTVT.